This entry describes one T cell receptor beta chain. The table came from immunoSEQ multiplex PCR; TCRdb's copy has only in-frame clones and leaves some out. The sample includes about 82,000 clones, about 91% of them seen just once. The source of the sample is a study of siplizumab effects on memory and regulatory T cells. CDR1 is MNHEY and CDR2 is SVGAGI in the germline V gene. V was trimmed by 10 bases and J by 0 bases, leaving 15 bases between them. The CDR3 extends over 15 amino acids. The sequencing input was Tregs sorted from blood. The TCR comes from a human donor in good health. This sequence joins TRBV6-5 and TRBJ2-2, with D uncertain. The CDR3 DNA sequence: TGTGCCACAACAAGAGGCGCCTCGAACACCGGGGAGCTGTTTTTT. Protein: CATTRGASNTGELFF.